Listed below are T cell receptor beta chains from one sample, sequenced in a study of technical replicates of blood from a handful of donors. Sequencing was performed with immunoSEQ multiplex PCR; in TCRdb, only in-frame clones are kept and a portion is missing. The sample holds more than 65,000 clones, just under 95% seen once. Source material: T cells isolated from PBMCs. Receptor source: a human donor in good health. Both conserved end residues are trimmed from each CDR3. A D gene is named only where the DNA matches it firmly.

CDR3aa: ASSDSTSGGPDTQY
d_gene: TRBD2
len: 14
v_gene: TRBV6-4
j_gene: TRBJ2-3

CDR3aa: ASSPATNEKLF
d_gene: -
len: 11
v_gene: TRBV27
j_gene: TRBJ1-4

CDR3aa: ASSPRLAGSRTDTQY
d_gene: TRBD2
len: 15
v_gene: TRBV18
j_gene: TRBJ2-3

CDR3aa: AWGRQVGWKLF
d_gene: -
len: 11
v_gene: TRBV30
j_gene: TRBJ1-4

CDR3aa: ASAYRANTEAF
d_gene: -
len: 11
v_gene: TRBV19
j_gene: TRBJ1-1

CDR3aa: ASSLFYRGLYEQY
d_gene: TRBD1
len: 13
v_gene: TRBV27
j_gene: TRBJ2-7

CDR3aa: ASSEYRGEAYNEQF
d_gene: TRBD1
len: 14
v_gene: TRBV5-1
j_gene: TRBJ2-1

CDR3aa: ASSTSGTGVYEQY
d_gene: TRBD1
len: 13
v_gene: TRBV27
j_gene: TRBJ2-7

CDR3aa: AWTRGGVTDTQY
d_gene: TRBD2
len: 12
v_gene: TRBV30
j_gene: TRBJ2-3

CDR3aa: ASSVARASNSGNTIY
d_gene: -
len: 15
v_gene: TRBV9
j_gene: TRBJ1-3

CDR3aa: ASSGDRGGTEAF
d_gene: -
len: 12
v_gene: TRBV9
j_gene: TRBJ1-1

CDR3aa: ASSLTTKPGYTEAF
d_gene: -
len: 14
v_gene: TRBV27
j_gene: TRBJ1-1

CDR3aa: AWSVKGAPRDGYT
d_gene: -
len: 13
v_gene: TRBV30
j_gene: TRBJ1-2

CDR3aa: ASSLEGTKNIQY
d_gene: -
len: 12
v_gene: TRBV5-1
j_gene: TRBJ2-4

CDR3aa: TSSQEPRTLACNEQF
d_gene: -
len: 15
v_gene: TRBV1
j_gene: TRBJ2-1

CDR3aa: ACRFGGRAPDTQY
d_gene: TRBD2
len: 13
v_gene: TRBV5-4
j_gene: TRBJ2-3

CDR3aa: ASREIRGTYGYT
d_gene: -
len: 12
v_gene: TRBV7-2
j_gene: TRBJ1-2

CDR3aa: ASSRGGEKNIQY
d_gene: TRBD2
len: 12
v_gene: TRBV4-1
j_gene: TRBJ2-4

CDR3aa: ASSVPGQGAYEQF
d_gene: TRBD1
len: 13
v_gene: TRBV28
j_gene: TRBJ2-1

CDR3aa: ASSLYADSTREAF
d_gene: -
len: 13
v_gene: TRBV27
j_gene: TRBJ1-1

CDR3aa: ASSQVDSREKLF
d_gene: -
len: 12
v_gene: TRBV4-1
j_gene: TRBJ1-4

CDR3aa: SVGLTSTDTQY
d_gene: TRBD2
len: 11
v_gene: TRBV29-1
j_gene: TRBJ2-3

CDR3aa: ATTRSSSYNEQF
d_gene: -
len: 12
v_gene: TRBV19
j_gene: TRBJ2-1

CDR3aa: AGFQGMGAF
d_gene: -
len: 9
v_gene: TRBV6-4
j_gene: TRBJ1-1

CDR3aa: ASSLAGSSGNTIY
d_gene: -
len: 13
v_gene: TRBV5-4
j_gene: TRBJ1-3

CDR3aa: ASSDQTGCGTDTQY
d_gene: -
len: 14
v_gene: TRBV21-1
j_gene: TRBJ2-3

CDR3aa: ASSHGLRGPVPYEQY
d_gene: -
len: 15
v_gene: TRBV4-1
j_gene: TRBJ2-7

CDR3aa: AWSDLLNTEAF
d_gene: -
len: 11
v_gene: TRBV30
j_gene: TRBJ1-1

CDR3aa: SVDAEYGYT
d_gene: -
len: 9
v_gene: TRBV29-1
j_gene: TRBJ1-2

CDR3aa: ASSAPGQGPTHNEQF
d_gene: TRBD1
len: 15
v_gene: TRBV5-4
j_gene: TRBJ2-1

CDR3aa: ASSEPPGTNEKLF
d_gene: -
len: 13
v_gene: TRBV10-2
j_gene: TRBJ1-4

CDR3aa: ASSLGTGAFRDTQY
d_gene: -
len: 14
v_gene: TRBV27
j_gene: TRBJ2-3

CDR3aa: ASSLRTENSNQPQH
d_gene: -
len: 14
v_gene: TRBV7-8
j_gene: TRBJ1-5

CDR3aa: ASRTVAGLNYEQY
d_gene: -
len: 13
v_gene: TRBV5-1
j_gene: TRBJ2-7

CDR3aa: ASSAFSGVGLTGELF
d_gene: -
len: 15
v_gene: TRBV19
j_gene: TRBJ2-2

CDR3aa: ASSFMSELFSNQPQH
d_gene: -
len: 15
v_gene: TRBV27
j_gene: TRBJ1-5

CDR3aa: ASRRTPGQYQETQY
d_gene: -
len: 14
v_gene: TRBV4-1
j_gene: TRBJ2-5

CDR3aa: ASSYPRDSSSYNEQF
d_gene: -
len: 15
v_gene: TRBV5-1
j_gene: TRBJ2-1

CDR3aa: ASSLAGVSYNEQF
d_gene: -
len: 13
v_gene: TRBV5-1
j_gene: TRBJ2-1

CDR3aa: AISESRQGEAF
d_gene: TRBD1
len: 11
v_gene: TRBV10-3
j_gene: TRBJ1-1

CDR3aa: ASSDPGLADNEQF
d_gene: TRBD2
len: 13
v_gene: TRBV7-9
j_gene: TRBJ2-1

CDR3aa: ASSQPGPKQPQH
d_gene: -
len: 12
v_gene: TRBV6-5
j_gene: TRBJ1-5

CDR3aa: ASSPIARAGKETQY
d_gene: -
len: 14
v_gene: TRBV18
j_gene: TRBJ2-5

CDR3aa: ASSKALTSDRGEETQY
d_gene: -
len: 16
v_gene: TRBV21-1
j_gene: TRBJ2-5

CDR3aa: ASSLRPAEINNEQF
d_gene: -
len: 14
v_gene: TRBV7-6
j_gene: TRBJ2-1

CDR3aa: ASSFDSGRDEQY
d_gene: TRBD2
len: 12
v_gene: TRBV5-1
j_gene: TRBJ2-7

CDR3aa: ASSLGQYQETQY
d_gene: -
len: 12
v_gene: TRBV5-5
j_gene: TRBJ2-5

CDR3aa: ASPMNTEAF
d_gene: -
len: 9
v_gene: TRBV6-1
j_gene: TRBJ1-1

CDR3aa: ASSPALASRREQY
d_gene: -
len: 13
v_gene: TRBV13
j_gene: TRBJ2-7

CDR3aa: ASRAPGNTEAF
d_gene: -
len: 11
v_gene: TRBV27
j_gene: TRBJ1-1

CDR3aa: ASSLAGTGSYTIY
d_gene: TRBD1
len: 13
v_gene: TRBV5-1
j_gene: TRBJ1-3

CDR3aa: ATSLGHDTGELF
d_gene: -
len: 12
v_gene: TRBV15
j_gene: TRBJ2-2